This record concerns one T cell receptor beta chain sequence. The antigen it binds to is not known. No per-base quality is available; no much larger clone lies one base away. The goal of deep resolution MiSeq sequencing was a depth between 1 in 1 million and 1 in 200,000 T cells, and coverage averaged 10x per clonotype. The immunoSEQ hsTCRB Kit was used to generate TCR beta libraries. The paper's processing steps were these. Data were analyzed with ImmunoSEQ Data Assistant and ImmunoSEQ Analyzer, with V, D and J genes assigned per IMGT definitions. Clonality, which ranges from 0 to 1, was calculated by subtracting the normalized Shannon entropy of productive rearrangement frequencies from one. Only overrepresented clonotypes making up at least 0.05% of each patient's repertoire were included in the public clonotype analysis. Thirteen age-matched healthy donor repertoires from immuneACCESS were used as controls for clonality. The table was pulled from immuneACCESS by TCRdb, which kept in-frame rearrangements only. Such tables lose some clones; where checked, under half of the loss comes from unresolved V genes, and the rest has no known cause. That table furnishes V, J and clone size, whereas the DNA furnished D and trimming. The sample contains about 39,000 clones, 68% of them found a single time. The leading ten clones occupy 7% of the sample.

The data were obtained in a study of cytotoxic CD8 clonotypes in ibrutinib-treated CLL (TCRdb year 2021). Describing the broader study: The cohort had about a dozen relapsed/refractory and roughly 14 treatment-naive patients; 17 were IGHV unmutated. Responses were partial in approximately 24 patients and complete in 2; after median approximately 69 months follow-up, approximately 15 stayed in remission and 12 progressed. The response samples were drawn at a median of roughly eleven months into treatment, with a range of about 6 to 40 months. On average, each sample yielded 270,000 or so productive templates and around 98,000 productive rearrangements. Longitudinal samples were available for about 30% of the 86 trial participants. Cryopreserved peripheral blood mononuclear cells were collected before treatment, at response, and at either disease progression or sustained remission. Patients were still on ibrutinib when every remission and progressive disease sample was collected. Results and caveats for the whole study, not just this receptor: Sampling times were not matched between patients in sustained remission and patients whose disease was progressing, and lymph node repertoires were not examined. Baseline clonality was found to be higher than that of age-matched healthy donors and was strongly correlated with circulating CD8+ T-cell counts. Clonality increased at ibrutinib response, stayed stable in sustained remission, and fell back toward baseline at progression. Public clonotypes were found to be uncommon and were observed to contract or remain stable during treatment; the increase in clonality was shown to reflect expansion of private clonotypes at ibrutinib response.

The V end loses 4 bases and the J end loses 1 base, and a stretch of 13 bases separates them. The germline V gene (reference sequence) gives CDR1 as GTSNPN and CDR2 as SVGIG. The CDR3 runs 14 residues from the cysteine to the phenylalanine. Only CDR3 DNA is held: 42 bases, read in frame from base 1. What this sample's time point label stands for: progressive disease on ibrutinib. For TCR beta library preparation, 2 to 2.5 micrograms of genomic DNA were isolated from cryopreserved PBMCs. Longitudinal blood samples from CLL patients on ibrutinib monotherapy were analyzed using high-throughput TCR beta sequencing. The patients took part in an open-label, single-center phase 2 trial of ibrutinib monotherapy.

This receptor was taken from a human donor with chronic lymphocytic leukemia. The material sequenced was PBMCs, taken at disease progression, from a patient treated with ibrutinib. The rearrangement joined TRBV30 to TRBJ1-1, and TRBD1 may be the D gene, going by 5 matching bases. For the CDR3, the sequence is CAWKRAGTNTEAFF. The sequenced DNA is TGTGCCTGGAAACGGGCAGGGACGAACACTGAAGCTTTCTTT.